The T cell receptor (beta chain) described here comes from a study of blood T cell repertoires in COVID-19. Looking at the study overall: The United States, Italy and Spain provided the acute and convalescent COVID-19 samples.

Per the study methods: Scientists estimated how many nucleated cells there were by amplifying reference gene primers. The protocol was immunoSEQ multiplex PCR, while the TCRdb copy is restricted to in-frame clones and leaves out a portion. V, J and clone size reflect that table, while D and trimming were determined from the DNA. Altogether some 140,000 clones are present, 60% to 85% being singletons, with the ten largest covering about 1.8%. Per the germline V gene, CDR1 is SGHRS and CDR2 is YFSETQ. Between the trimmed V and J ends, which lost 0 bases and 5 bases, there was a span of 8 bases. The CDR3 has 13 amino acids.

This rearrangement joins TRBV5-1 to TRBJ1-2; a weak D match, TRBD1 (6 bases). The receptor was isolated from a man older than 75 with acute or convalescent COVID-19. Sample: peripheral blood. DNA of the CDR3: TGCGCCAGCAGCTTGGGGACAGCTTATGGCTACACCTTC. Amino acids: CASSLGTAYGYTF. Looking up the rest from reference TRBV5-1 and TRBJ1-2 gives the full variable domain: KAGVTQTPRYLIKTRGQQVTLSCSPISGHRSVSWYQQTPGQGLQFLFEYFSETQRNKGNFPGRFSGRQFSNSRSEMNVSTLELGDSALYLCASSLGTAYGYTFGSGTRLTVV.